The rows below give T cell receptor beta chains drawn from one sample of a study of blood T cells in healthy people across ages. MiXCR was run by TCRdb on the 5' RACE reads, yielding one entry per CDR3 protein. The table lists fewer than 750,000 distinct CDR3 sequences, under 55% of them singletons. Sequenced material: blood. Source of these receptors: an elderly man in good health. The CDR3 runs from the conserved cysteine through the conserved F or W. Fields, in order: J gene, clone size, D gene, V gene, CDR3 DNA, CDR3 protein. D genes are given only for firm matches. Expanded clones get a size class; other rows say once, few or many, or leave the size out.

TRBJ1-2,NA,NA,TRBV12-3/TRBV12-4,TGTGCCAGCACCCGCCAGGGTTTGAGCTATGGCTACACCTTC,CASTRQGLSYGYTF
TRBJ2-1,NA,TRBD2,TRBV4-3,TGCGCCAGCAGCCAACGAGCGGGGTTTAACAATGAGCAGTTCTTC,CASSQRAGFNNEQFF
TRBJ2-1,many,TRBD2,TRBV6-6,TGTGCCAGCAGTTACCCGGGACTAGCGGGAGGGCCTGAGCAGTTCTTC,CASSYPGLAGGPEQFF
TRBJ2-5,few,TRBD2,TRBV20-1,TGCAGTGCTAGAGTCGGGGGGGAAGAGACCCAGTACTTC,CSARVGGEETQYF
TRBJ1-6,few,NA,TRBV4-2,TGTGCCAGCAGCTTAGACCCCGGACCCCTCCACTTT,CASSLDPGPLHF
TRBJ2-1,NA,NA,TRBV21-1,TGTGCCAGCAGCAAACCAACTAGCGTATCCTACAATGAGCAGTTCTTC,CASSKPTSVSYNEQFF
TRBJ2-3,NA,TRBD2,TRBV29-1,TGCAGCGTTGTTTCGGCTAGCGGGGGAGCCGATACGCAGTATTTT,CSVVSASGGADTQYF
TRBJ2-2,NA,TRBD2,TRBV14,TGTGCCAGCAGCCAAGATATGGGGCTAGCGGCCTTATCGGGGGAGCTGTTTTTT,CASSQDMGLAALSGELFF
TRBJ2-7,NA,TRBD1,TRBV6-2/TRBV6-3,TGTGCCAGCAGTTACTCGCGGGACAGGGCGGCGTACGAGCAGTACTTC,CASSYSRDRAAYEQYF
TRBJ2-1,few,NA,TRBV20-1,TGCAGTGCAGGCCAGGGCTATGAGCAGTTCTTC,CSAGQGYEQFF
TRBJ2-5,few,NA,TRBV6-2/TRBV6-3,TGTGCCAGCAGTTACCTTTCTAGAGGGCCAACTAATGCCCAGTACTTC,CASSYLSRGPTNAQYF
TRBJ2-1,few,TRBD1,TRBV13,TGTGCCAGCAGCTCCGGGACAGGGGTAAATTCTGAGCAGTTCTTC,CASSSGTGVNSEQFF
TRBJ2-7,once,NA,TRBV12-3/TRBV12-4,TGTGCCAGCAGTCCCCGATGGGTTTACAATGAGCAGTACTTC,CASSPRWVYNEQYF
TRBJ1-5,NA,TRBD1,TRBV12-3/TRBV12-4,TGTGCCAGCAGTTCCAGGCGACAGGGGGGTAGCAATCAGCCCCAGCATTTT,CASSSRRQGGSNQPQHF
TRBJ2-7,few,NA,TRBV2,TGTGCCAGCAGTGAAGCGAGGAGGATGGGCGAGCAGTACTTC,CASSEARRMGEQYF
TRBJ2-1,few,TRBD2,TRBV7-9,TGTGCCAGCAGCTTCGTAGGTAGCGGGGAGGCCGAGCAGTTCTTC,CASSFVGSGEAEQFF
TRBJ2-6,NA,NA,TRBV7-2,TGTGCCAGCAGCCCTTCGGGGGCATCTGGGGCCAACGTCCTGACTTTC,CASSPSGASGANVLTF
TRBJ2-7,few,TRBD1,TRBV27,TGTGCCAGCAGTTTGGGGACAGGGTTTGGCTACGAGCAGTACTTC,CASSLGTGFGYEQYF
TRBJ2-7,NA,NA,TRBV4-1,TGCGCCAGCAGCCAAGAATCGTTCTACGAGCAGTACTTC,CASSQESFYEQYF
TRBJ2-7,NA,TRBD1,TRBV4-3,TGCGCCAGCAGCCGATCGGGACAGGCCTACAATGAGCAGTACTTC,CASSRSGQAYNEQYF
TRBJ2-1,NA,NA,TRBV7-3,TGTGCCAGCAGCTTAAAGAGGAGCTCCCACAATGAGCACTTCTTC,CASSLKRSSHNEHFF
TRBJ1-4,once,NA,TRBV11-2,TGTGCCAGCAGCTACCCCGGGACGGGGGAAAAACTGTTTTTT,CASSYPGTGEKLFF
TRBJ1-1,NA,NA,TRBV20-1,TGCAGTGCTAGAAAGGAGGGTCGGAACACTGAAGCTTTCTTT,CSARKEGRNTEAFF